This entry lists 22 T cell receptor beta chains sequenced from one sample in a study of OX40 agonist ivuxolimab in advanced cancers. Using immunoSEQ multiplex PCR, the repertoire was profiled, and TCRdb retains in-frame clones only, with some absent. The table includes tens of thousands of clones, 80% to 90% detected once. The specimen was CD4+ or CD8+ T cells sorted from blood, collected in a trial of the OX40 agonist ivuxolimab. Source of these receptors: an adult with an advanced solid tumor such as melanoma, head and neck, liver or kidney cancer.

V and J are TRBV5-1 and TRBJ2-7; 13 bases match TRBD2. Germline V lookup: CDR1 SGHRS, CDR2 YFSETQ. J gave up 6 bases and V 3 bases, and 9 bases lay outside the gene matches. The CDR3 loop spans 16 amino acids. As DNA, the CDR3 is TGCGCCAGCAGCTCCCCTGGTGGGACTAGCGGGACCGAGCAGTACTTC. Protein sequence: CASSSPGGTSGTEQYF.

The V call is TRBV5-1, the J call TRBJ2-1; 8 bases are a match to TRBD1. CDR1 and CDR2 from the germline V gene are SGHRS and YFSETQ. V was pared by 4 bases and J by 7 bases, with 7 bases of the junction left unmatched. This CDR3 spans 14 amino acids. The CDR3 spells CASSRDRRGNEQFF. The CDR3 region has the DNA TGCGCCAGCAGCCGGGACAGGAGAGGAAATGAGCAGTTCTTC.

This chain joins TRBV28 and TRBJ2-7; maybe TRBD2 (5 bases). This CDR3 spans 15 amino acids. Trimming stripped 6 bases from V and 2 bases from J, with 17 bases between. Germline values: CDR1 MDHEN, CDR2 SYDVKM. Written as DNA, the CDR3 is TGTGCCAGCAGCCTTGCCGGGGTATACACCTACGAGCAGTACTTC. It is translated as CASSLAGVYTYEQYF.

V is TRBV5-1 and J is TRBJ1-1; D is uncertain. The CDR3 length is 16 residues. Trimming left V 0 bases short and J 0 bases short, with 12 bases between. Germline loops: CDR1 SGHRS, CDR2 YFSETQ. CDR3 in amino acids: CASSLEGGRMNTEAFF. CDR3 in DNA: TGCGCCAGCAGCTTGGAGGGTGGGCGCATGAACACTGAAGCTTTCTTT. Filled out from reference TRBV5-1 and TRBJ1-1, the complete variable domain reads KAGVTQTPRYLIKTRGQQVTLSCSPISGHRSVSWYQQTPGQGLQFLFEYFSETQRNKGNFPGRFSGRQFSNSRSEMNVSTLELGDSALYLCASSLEGGRMNTEAFFGQGTRLTVV.

V gene TRBV18 combines with J gene TRBJ2-3, with 7 bases aligning to TRBD1. Germline-derived CDR1 and CDR2 are KGHSH and LQKENI. The CDR3 has 15 residues. V shed 5 bases, J shed 1 base, and the junction held 6 bases outside the gene matches. CDR3 in amino acids: CASSSTGVGTDTQYF. CDR3 in DNA: TGTGCCAGCTCATCCACAGGGGTGGGCACAGATACGCAGTATTTT. Looking up the rest from reference TRBV18 and TRBJ2-3 gives the full variable domain: NAGVMQNPRHLVRRRGQEARLRCSPMKGHSHVYWYRQLPEEGLKFMVYLQKENIIDESGMPKERFSAEFPKEGPSILRIQQVVRGDSAAYFCASSSTGVGTDTQYFGPGTRLTVL.

This clone was detected only once. The chain employs TRBV13 and TRBJ1-1, with TRBD1 matching 9 bases. The CDR3 runs 12 residues. Germline CDR1 is PRHDT and CDR2 is FYEKMQ (reference sequence). In nucleotides, the CDR3 is TGTGCTACCGGGACAGGGATTGGGGGAGCTTTCTTT. As protein: CATGTGIGGAFF. Complete variable domain (other parts from reference TRBV13 and TRBJ1-1): AAGVIQSPRHLIKEKRETATLKCYPIPRHDTVYWYQQGPGQDPQFLISFYEKMQSDKGSIPDRFSAQQFSDYHSELNMSSLELGDSALYFCATGTGIGGAFFGQGTRLTVV.

The chain combines TRBV7-6 with TRBJ1-3; 9 bases are shared with TRBD1. The CDR3 extends over 17 amino acids. CDR1 and CDR2 from the germline V gene are SGHVS and FNYEAQ. V lost 5 bases and J lost 2; bases outside the gene matches: 10. The CDR3 nucleotides are TGTGCCAGCAGCACCTGGGACAGGGAACGCCCTGGAAACACCATATATTTT. This encodes CASSTWDRERPGNTIYF.

This rearrangement joins TRBV27 to TRBJ2-7; 7 bases are shared with TRBD2. The germline V gene encodes CDR1 MNHEY and CDR2 SMNVEV (reference sequence). Trimming cost V 0 bases and J 0 bases; bases outside gene matches: 2. This CDR3 region has 15 residues. This chain's CDR3 is CASSLSREDSYEQYF. The CDR3 DNA reads TGTGCCAGCAGTTTATCCCGGGAGGACTCCTACGAGCAGTACTTC.

The CDR3 loop is CASSTGGGETQYF. CDR3 DNA: TGCGCCAGCAGCACAGGGGGCGGGGAGACCCAGTACTTC. This chain uses TRBV5-1 with TRBJ2-5; 9 bases line up with TRBD1. The CDR3 length is 13 residues. Germline V lookup: CDR1 SGHRS, CDR2 YFSETQ. V lost 4 bases to trimming and J lost 5 bases; unmatched junction nucleotides: 3.

This clone was observed once. V is TRBV18 and J is TRBJ1-2, with a tentative D call TRBD1 (6 bases). The germline V gene encodes CDR1 KGHSH and CDR2 LQKENI. The CDR3 extends over 15 amino acids. V gave up 5 bases and J gave up 6 bases, with 19 bases separating them. CDR3 residues: CASSASGGRLDGYTF. The CDR3 nucleotides read TGTGCCAGCTCAGCCTCCGGGGGGCGCCTAGATGGCTACACCTTC.

This clone appeared a single time. The V and J genes are TRBV11-2 and TRBJ2-5; D uncertain. CDR1 is SGHAT, CDR2 FQNNGV, per germline. V was cut by 3 bases and J by 7 bases, with 6 bases left in between. CDR3 length: 11 residues. The CDR3 loop is CASSFEGTQYF. In DNA form, the CDR3 reads TGTGCCAGCAGCTTCGAAGGGACCCAGTACTTC.

The chain links TRBV5-1 to TRBJ1-2, with 7 bases matching TRBD1. Germline assignment: CDR1 SGHRS and CDR2 YFSETQ. This CDR3 has 13 residues. After removal of 4 bases from V and 5 bases from J, the junction contained 5 bases not matched to a gene. The CDR3 DNA reads TGCGCCAGCAGCCCGGGGACAGCATATGGCTACACCTTC. Translating it yields CASSPGTAYGYTF.

This clone was observed once. The rearrangement joins TRBV21-1 to TRBJ2-7; the table names TRBD2, a call not compared with the DNA. TRBV21-1 is designated a pseudogene. The CDR3 is made up of 14 amino acids. This CDR3 reads CASSKLGGLYEQYF. In DNA form, the CDR3 reads TGTGCCAGCAGCAAGCTTGGGGGACTCTACGAGCAGTACTTC.

The gene calls are TRBV28 and TRBJ2-3; D perhaps matches TRBD2 (5 bases). Deletions cut 3 bases from V and 4 bases from J, with 11 bases between. The CDR3 has 14 amino acids. Germline assignment: CDR1 MDHEN and CDR2 SYDVKM. The CDR3 sequence: CASSFRTPPDTQYF. The DNA of the CDR3 is TGTGCCAGCAGTTTTCGGACTCCCCCAGATACGCAGTATTTT.

This clone was found a few times. The chain carries TRBV6-1 and TRBJ2-6; 8 bases are a match to TRBD1. Trimming at V came to 0 bases and at J to 5 bases, leaving 9 bases not matched to a gene. Germline values: CDR1 MNHNS, CDR2 SASEGT. The length of the CDR3 is 18 residues. CDR3 nucleotides: TGTGCCAGCAGTGAAGCTGGGTGGACAGGGTCCAGGGCCAACGTCCTGACTTTC. Protein: CASSEAGWTGSRANVLTF.

The chain is built from TRBV5-1 and TRBJ1-4, with D perhaps matching TRBD1 (6 bases). Germline CDR1 SGHRS, CDR2 YFSETQ. The CDR3 runs to 14 residues. V was cut by 1 base and J by 4 bases, with 8 bases left in between. In nucleotides, the CDR3 is TGCGCCAGCAGCTTGAGGGGGATTAATGAAAAACTGTTTTTT. Its protein product is CASSLRGINEKLFF.

The J gene is TRBJ1-2, the V gene TRBV19; D is unclear. Looked up from germline, CDR1 is LNHDA and CDR2 is SQIVND (reference sequence). The CDR3 spans 13 residues. The ends were cut back, 3 bases at V and 7 bases at J, with 12 bases in the middle. The CDR3, as DNA: TGTGCCAGTAGTATTCAGCGTGCGAGTGGCTACACCTTC. This codes for CASSIQRASGYTF.

V is TRBV2 and J is TRBJ2-3, with D possibly being TRBD2 (6 bases). Trimming left V 8 bases short and J 6 bases short, with 12 bases between. The CDR3 covers 12 residues. Germline V gene sequence: CDR1 SNHLY, CDR2 FYNNEI. The CDR3 protein is CASRLDPDTQYF. CDR3 DNA sequence: TGTGCCAGCCGACTAGATCCGGATACGCAGTATTTT.

The chain is built from TRBV30 and TRBJ1-5; 8 bases agree with TRBD1. Trimming took 5 bases from V and 5 from J; bases not matched to a gene: 5. CDR1 and CDR2 (germline): GTSNPN, SVGIG (reference sequence). The CDR3 is 13 residues long. CDR3 in amino acids: CAWGTGVHQPQHF. The CDR3 DNA follows: TGTGCCTGGGGGACAGGCGTCCATCAGCCCCAGCATTTT.

The chain is built from TRBV11-2 and TRBJ2-2; D gene ambiguous. CDR3 size: 12 residues. CDR1 is SGHAT, CDR2 FQNNGV, per germline. V was shortened by 1 base and J by 8 bases, with 5 bases between the two germline ends. CDR3 in amino acids: CASSLVIGELFF. DNA for the CDR3: TGTGCCAGCAGCTTAGTCATAGGGGAGCTGTTTTTT.

This clone was picked up a small number of times. V and J are TRBV5-1 and TRBJ1-1; no reliable D call. This CDR3 spans 13 amino acids. Deletions cut 2 bases from V and 1 base from J, with 6 bases between. CDR1 and CDR2 (germline): SGHRS, YFSETQ. CDR3 DNA: TGCGCCAGCAGCTTAGGCAAGAACACTGAAGCTTTCTTT. Protein: CASSLGKNTEAFF.

The chain joins TRBV5-1 to TRBJ1-5, with D hard to call. Trimming took 1 base from V and 3 from J, leaving 14 bases between them. The CDR3 runs 16 residues. Germline V CDR1 and CDR2: SGHRS, YFSETQ. The DNA for the CDR3 is TGCGCCAGCAGCTTGATCCTCGAGGACTACAATCAGCCCCAGCATTTT. It codes for CASSLILEDYNQPQHF.